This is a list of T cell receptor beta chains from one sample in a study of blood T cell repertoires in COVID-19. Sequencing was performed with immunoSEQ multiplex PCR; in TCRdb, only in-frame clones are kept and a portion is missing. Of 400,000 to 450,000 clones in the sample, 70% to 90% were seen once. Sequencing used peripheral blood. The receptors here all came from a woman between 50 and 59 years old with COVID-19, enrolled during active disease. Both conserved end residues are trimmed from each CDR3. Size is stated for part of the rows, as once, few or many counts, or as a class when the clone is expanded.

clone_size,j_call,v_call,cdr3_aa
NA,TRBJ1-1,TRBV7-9,ASSLSQGAIEAF
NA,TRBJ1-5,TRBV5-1,ASSSTGRNQPQH
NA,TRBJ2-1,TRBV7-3,ASSLNGPADYNEQF
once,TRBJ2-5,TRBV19,ASSIGGETQY
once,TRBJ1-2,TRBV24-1,ATSDIEGQGQKGYT
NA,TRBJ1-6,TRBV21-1,ASSKVGSFSYNSPLH
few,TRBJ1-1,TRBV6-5,ASRSLPNTEAF
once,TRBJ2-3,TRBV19,ASSVIRGITDTQY
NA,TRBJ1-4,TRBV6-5,ASRRQTGPGKLF
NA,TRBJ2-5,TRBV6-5,ASSPAGSQEMEY
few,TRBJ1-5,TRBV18,ASSPGQGGDQPQH
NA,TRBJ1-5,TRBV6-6,ASSYGRLAHQPQH
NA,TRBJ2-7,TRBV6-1,ASSEATWTGAYEQY
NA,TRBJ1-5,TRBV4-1,ASSQVGDQPQH
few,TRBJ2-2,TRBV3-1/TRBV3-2,ASSLFGRTNTGELF
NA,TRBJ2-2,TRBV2,ASSERLRRGELF
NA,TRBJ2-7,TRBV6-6,ASSRATGTVSYEQY
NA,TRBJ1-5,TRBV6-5,ASSQGGRNQPQH
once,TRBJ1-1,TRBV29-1,SAVRGRNTEAF
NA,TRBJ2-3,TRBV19,ASSIRSGGTLSTDTQY
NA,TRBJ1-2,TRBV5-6,ASSSDLRDYGYT
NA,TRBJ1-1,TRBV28,ASSSPGAHTEAF
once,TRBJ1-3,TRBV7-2,ASSLKMAGNTIY
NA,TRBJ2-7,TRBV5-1,ASSPLGGDYLY
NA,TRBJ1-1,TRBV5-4,ASSLGQGGTEAF
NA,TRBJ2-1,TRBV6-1,ASSEAVLAGSNEQF
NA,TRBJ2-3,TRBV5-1,ASSLARDRLADTQY
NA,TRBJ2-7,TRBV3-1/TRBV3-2,ASSQDTTSYEQY
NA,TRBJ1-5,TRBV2,ASRGGTAGNQPQH
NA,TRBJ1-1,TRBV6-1,ASSELRNTEAF
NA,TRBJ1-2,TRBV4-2,ASSQDRGQGGYGYT
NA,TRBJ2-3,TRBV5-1,ASSRTGARGTDTQY
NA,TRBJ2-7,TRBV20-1,SAGRGEQY
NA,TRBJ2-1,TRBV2,ASRAVAGWGNEQF
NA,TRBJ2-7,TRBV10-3,AIRRSPGTSGSYEQY